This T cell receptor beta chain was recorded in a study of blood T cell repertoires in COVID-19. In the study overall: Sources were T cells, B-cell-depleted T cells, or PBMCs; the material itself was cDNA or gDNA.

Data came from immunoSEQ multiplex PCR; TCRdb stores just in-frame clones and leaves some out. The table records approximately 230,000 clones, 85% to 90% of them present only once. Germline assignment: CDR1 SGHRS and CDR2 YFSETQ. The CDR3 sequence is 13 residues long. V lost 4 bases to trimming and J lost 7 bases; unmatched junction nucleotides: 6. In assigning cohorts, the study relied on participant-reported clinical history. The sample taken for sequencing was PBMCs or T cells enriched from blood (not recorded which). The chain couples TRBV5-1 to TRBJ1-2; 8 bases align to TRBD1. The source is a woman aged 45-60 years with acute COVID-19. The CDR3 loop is CASSEGTGGGYTF. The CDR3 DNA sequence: TGCGCCAGCAGCGAAGGAACAGGGGGTGGCTACACCTTC.